One sample yielded the 4 T cell receptor beta chains listed below, sequenced in a study of blood T cell repertoires in COVID-19. Measured with immunoSEQ multiplex PCR; TCRdb has only the in-frame clones, and not every one. The sample consists of tens of thousands of clones, approximately 80% of them appearing once. Sequencing was done on a sample of peripheral blood. These receptors originate from an elderly man with COVID-19, enrolled during active disease.

This clone was detected only a few times. The J gene is TRBJ1-1, the V gene TRBV2; D remains unclear. Germline CDR1 and CDR2: SNHLY and FYNNEI. The CDR3 has 16 residues. Between the trimmed V and J ends, which lost 5 bases and 0 bases, there was a span of 16 bases. DNA for the CDR3: TGTGCCAGCAGTCCTTATGACATACTCATGAACACTGAAGCTTTCTTT. It yields the protein CASSPYDILMNTEAFF.

The chain couples TRBV29-1 to TRBJ2-3; the match to TRBD2 covers 8 bases. CDR1 and CDR2 (germline): SQVTM, ANQGSEA. The trim removed 4 bases at V and 2 bases at J, leaving 5 bases unmatched. The CDR3 runs 14 residues. This CDR3 is CSVVLAGHTDTQYF. CDR3 bases: TGCAGCGTTGTCCTAGCGGGCCACACAGATACGCAGTATTTT.

The chain employs TRBV19 and TRBJ1-6; 9 bases fit TRBD1. V lost 5 bases and J lost 6; bases outside the gene matches: 8. The CDR3 sequence is 16 residues long. The germline V gene has CDR1 LNHDA and CDR2 SQIVND (reference sequence). CDR3 residues: CASSSTTGQGNSPLHF. The CDR3 region has the DNA TGTGCCAGTAGTTCAACGACGGGACAGGGTAATTCACCCCTCCACTTT.

This clone showed up many times. The V call is TRBV13, the J call TRBJ1-6; possibly TRBD1 for D (6 bases). V lost 5 bases and J lost 10, with 18 bases in between. The length of the CDR3 is 15 residues. Germline V gene data show CDR1 as PRHDT and CDR2 as FYEKMQ (reference sequence). The CDR3 here is CASSLGTPPRSPLHF. The DNA for the CDR3 is TGTGCCAGCAGCCTCGGGACACCTCCCAGGTCACCCCTCCACTTT.